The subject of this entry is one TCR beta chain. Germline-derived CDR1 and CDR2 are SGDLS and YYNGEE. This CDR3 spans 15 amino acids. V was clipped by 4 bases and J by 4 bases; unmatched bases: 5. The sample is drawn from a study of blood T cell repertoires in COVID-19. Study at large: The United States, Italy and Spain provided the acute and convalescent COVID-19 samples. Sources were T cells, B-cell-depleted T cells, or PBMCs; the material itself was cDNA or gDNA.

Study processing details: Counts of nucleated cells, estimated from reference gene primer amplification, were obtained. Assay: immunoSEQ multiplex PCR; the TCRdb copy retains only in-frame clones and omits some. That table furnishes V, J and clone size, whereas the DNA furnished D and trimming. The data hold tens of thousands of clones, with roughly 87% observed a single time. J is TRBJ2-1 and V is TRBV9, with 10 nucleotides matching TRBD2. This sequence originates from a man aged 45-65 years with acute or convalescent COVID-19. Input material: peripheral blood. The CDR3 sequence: CASSRGLAEYNEQFF. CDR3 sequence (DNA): TGTGCCAGCAGCCGAGGACTAGCGGAATACAATGAGCAGTTCTTC. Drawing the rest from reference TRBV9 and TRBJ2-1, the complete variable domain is DSGVTQTPKHLITATGQRVTLRCSPRSGDLSVYWYQQSLDQGLQFLIQYYNGEERAKGNILERFSAQQFPDLHSELNLSSLELGDSALYFCASSRGLAEYNEQFFGPGTRLTVL.